The 15 T cell receptor beta chains reported below all come from one sample, sequenced in a study of blood T cell repertoires in COVID-19. Produced via immunoSEQ multiplex PCR; TCRdb's table is partial and in-frame only. This table holds about 150,000 clones, roughly 85% found once. The specimen sequenced was peripheral blood. The receptors were sampled from a human donor in a cohort sampled during active COVID-19.

As regards this clone: The identical CDR3 is also encoded by other nucleotide sequences in the sample. The chain combines TRBV9 with TRBJ1-1; D is perhaps TRBD1 (5 bases). Germline CDR1 is SGDLS and CDR2 is YYNGEE. V shed 1 base and J shed 0 bases, with 13 bases lying between them. CDR3 length equals 16 residues. DNA for the CDR3: TGTGCCAGCAGCGTAAGGGGAGGGGCCCTGAACACTGAAGCTTTCTTT. Translated: CASSVRGGALNTEAFF.

The chain joins TRBV2 to TRBJ1-1; 8 bases fit TRBD1. The CDR3 has 16 residues. CDR1 and CDR2 (germline): SNHLY, FYNNEI. The ends lost 1 base at V and 3 bases at J; junction bases unmatched: 7. CDR3 sequence: CASSEELRTGHTEAFF. CDR3 sequence (DNA): TGTGCCAGCAGTGAAGAGTTACGGACAGGGCACACTGAAGCTTTCTTT.

V and J are TRBV12-1 and TRBJ2-7; the DNA was not used to check the table's D call, TRBD1. TRBV12-1 is a pseudogene. CDR3 length: 18 residues. The CDR3 DNA reads TGTGCCAGCAGCCAGGGGGACAGGGTGGACGTAAGTTCCTACGAGCAGTACTTC. The encoded protein is CASSQGDRVDVSSYEQYF.

The gene calls are TRBV7-8 and TRBJ2-7, with 7 nucleotides matching TRBD1. The CDR3 consists of 16 residues. Germline CDR1 SGHVS, CDR2 FQNEAQ. J gave up 2 bases and V 5 bases, and 12 bases lay outside the gene matches. The CDR3 loop reads CASSPPLRQGPYEQYF. CDR3 DNA: TGTGCCAGCAGCCCGCCCCTCCGACAGGGTCCCTACGAGCAGTACTTC.

The chain joins TRBV30 to TRBJ1-1, with 8 bases aligning to TRBD1. CDR3 size: 14 residues. The V gene end was trimmed by 3 bases and the J gene end by 4 bases; junction bases not matched to a gene: 7. Germline CDR1 reads GTSNPN; CDR2 reads SVGIG (reference sequence). The CDR3: CAWSRTGQGTEAFF. The CDR3 DNA sequence: TGTGCCTGGAGCCGAACTGGACAGGGCACTGAAGCTTTCTTT.

The rearrangement joins TRBV4-2 to TRBJ2-1; the D is unclear. This CDR3 has 18 amino acids. The germline V gene has CDR1 LGHNA and CDR2 YNFKEQ. Between the trimmed V and J ends, which lost 1 base and 0 bases, there was a span of 16 bases. CDR3 region: CASSQVLPGESSYNEQFF. Here the CDR3 DNA reads TGTGCCAGCAGCCAAGTATTGCCGGGTGAAAGCTCCTACAATGAGCAGTTCTTC.

The chain has TRBV27 and TRBJ1-4; TRBD1 matches at 10 bases. Germline CDR1 and CDR2: MNHEY and SMNVEV (reference sequence). V gave up 4 bases and J gave up 5 bases; unmatched junction bases: 7. This CDR3 spans 16 amino acids. The CDR3 sequence is CASSSLSGQGNEKLFF. CDR3 coding DNA: TGTGCCAGCAGTTCTTTATCGGGACAGGGGAATGAAAAACTGTTTTTT. The full variable domain, in which reference TRBV27 and TRBJ1-4 provide the parts outside the CDR3, is EAQVTQNPRYLITVTGKKLTVTCSQNMNHEYMSWYRQDPGLGLRQIYYSMNVEVTDKGDVPEGYKVSRKEKRNFPLILESPSPNQTSLYFCASSSLSGQGNEKLFFGSGTQLSVL.

The V gene is TRBV5-1, the J gene TRBJ1-1, with 7 bases matching TRBD1. Trimming cost V 5 bases and J 1 base; bases outside gene matches: 5. The length of the CDR3 is 14 residues. Germline CDR1 is SGHRS and CDR2 is YFSETQ. In DNA form, the CDR3 reads TGCGCCAGCAGTCTCTACAGGGGGAACACTGAAGCTTTCTTT. Amino acids: CASSLYRGNTEAFF.

The chain uses TRBV6-5 and TRBJ1-2; TRBD1 matches at 7 bases. V shed 5 bases, J shed 4 bases, and the junction held 4 bases outside the gene matches. Germline CDR1 is MNHEY and CDR2 is SVGAGI. This CDR3 contains 13 residues. CDR3 sequence: CASSPDRVYGYTF. CDR3 nucleotides: TGTGCCAGCAGTCCTGACAGGGTCTATGGCTACACCTTC.

This chain uses TRBV5-1 with TRBJ1-4; D gene uncertain. Trimming pared 3 bases from V and 4 bases from J, leaving 16 bases between. The CDR3 extends over 16 amino acids. From germline, CDR1 is SGHRS and CDR2 YFSETQ. The CDR3 protein is CASSSGRVGSNEKLFF. As DNA, the CDR3 is TGCGCCAGCAGCTCTGGGAGGGTAGGGAGTAATGAAAAACTGTTTTTT.

V usage is TRBV9 and J usage is TRBJ1-1; D is unresolved. Germline V gene lookup returns CDR1 SGDLS and CDR2 YYNGEE. This CDR3 comprises 16 residues. V gave up 0 bases and J gave up 2 bases, with 14 bases separating them. The CDR3 coding sequence is TGTGCCAGCAGCGTAGTAGGAGTGGCGGAAAACACTGAAGCTTTCTTT. Its translation: CASSVVGVAENTEAFF.

This chain links TRBV28 with TRBJ1-5, with a weak D call TRBD1 (5 bases). V dropped 3 bases and J dropped 7 bases, with 19 bases sitting between them. CDR1 is MDHEN, CDR2 SYDVKM, per germline. This CDR3 contains 16 residues. The CDR3 DNA reads as TGTGCCAGCAGTTTGGCAGGGAAGGGGCTTAGGCAGCCCCAGCATTTT. Amino acid sequence: CASSLAGKGLRQPQHF.

The count of this clone is one. The chain couples TRBV6-5 to TRBJ1-2, with TRBD1 identical over 8 bases. The germline gives CDR1 MNHEY, CDR2 SVGAGI. The CDR3 runs 15 residues. The V and J ends lost 5 bases and 8 bases, in that order; junction bases with no gene match: 13. CDR3 coding DNA: TGTGCCAGCAGTACCACCTGGCAGGGGGCTGGCGGCTACACCTTC. It translates to CASSTTWQGAGGYTF.

J is TRBJ2-2 and V is TRBV28; D unresolved. Per germline, CDR1 MDHEN and CDR2 SYDVKM. This CDR3 comprises 11 residues. Trimming left V 5 bases short and J 5 bases short, with 3 bases between. The CDR3: CASSPTGELFF. In DNA, the CDR3 is TGTGCCAGCAGTCCAACCGGGGAGCTGTTTTTT.

V gene TRBV28 combines with J gene TRBJ2-7; 8 nucleotides align to TRBD1. Germline loops: CDR1 MDHEN, CDR2 SYDVKM. Unmatched junction bases numbered 13, after V lost 7 bases and J lost 5 bases. The CDR3 totals 15 residues. The CDR3 is CASTRTGTGVNEQYF. DNA of the CDR3: TGTGCCAGCACCCGAACCGGGACAGGCGTGAACGAGCAGTACTTC.